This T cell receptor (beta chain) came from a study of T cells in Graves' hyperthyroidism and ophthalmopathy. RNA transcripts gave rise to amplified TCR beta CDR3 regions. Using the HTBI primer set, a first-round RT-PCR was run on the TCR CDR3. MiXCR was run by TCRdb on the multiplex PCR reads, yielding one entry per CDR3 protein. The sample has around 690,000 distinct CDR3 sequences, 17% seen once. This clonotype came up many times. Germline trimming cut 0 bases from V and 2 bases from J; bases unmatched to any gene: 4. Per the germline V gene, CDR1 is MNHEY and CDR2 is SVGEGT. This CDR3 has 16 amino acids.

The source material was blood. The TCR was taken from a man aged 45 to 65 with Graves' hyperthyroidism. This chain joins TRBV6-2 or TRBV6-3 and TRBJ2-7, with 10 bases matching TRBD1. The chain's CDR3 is CASSYSFGTGAYEQYF. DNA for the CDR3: TGTGCCAGCAGTTACTCGTTCGGGACAGGGGCCTACGAGCAGTACTTC.